A selection of T cell receptor beta chains follows, all from one sample in a study of blood T cell repertoires in COVID-19. Assay used: immunoSEQ multiplex PCR; TCRdb lists only in-frame clones, some missing. The data show more than 95,000 clones, roughly 69% seen once. The sample was peripheral blood. Receptor source: a woman aged 70-85 years with acute or convalescent COVID-19. The CDR3 runs from the conserved cysteine through the conserved F or W. D genes are given only for firm matches. Only part of the rows carry a size: once, few, many, or a class if the clone is expanded.

D gene: TRBD1
V gene: TRBV18
J gene: TRBJ1-1
clone size: few
CDR3 protein: CASSDRGWTEAFF
CDR3 DNA: TGTGCCAGTTCCGACAGGGGATGGACTGAAGCTTTCTTT

D gene: .
V gene: TRBV28
J gene: TRBJ1-2
clone size: .
CDR3 protein: CASTRQDHGYTF
CDR3 DNA: TGTGCCAGCACCCGACAGGACCATGGCTACACCTTC

D gene: .
V gene: TRBV27
J gene: TRBJ1-2
clone size: once
CDR3 protein: CASSLGAGQGYGYTF
CDR3 DNA: TGTGCCAGCAGTTTGGGGGCAGGGCAGGGGTATGGCTACACCTTC

D gene: .
V gene: TRBV27
J gene: TRBJ2-2
clone size: .
CDR3 protein: CASRTGLYTGELFF
CDR3 DNA: TGTGCCAGCAGGACGGGTCTCTACACCGGGGAGCTGTTTTTT

D gene: TRBD1
V gene: TRBV2
J gene: TRBJ2-7
clone size: few
CDR3 protein: CASSEVPGTASYEQYF
CDR3 DNA: TGTGCCAGCAGTGAGGTGCCTGGGACAGCCTCCTACGAGCAGTACTTC

D gene: .
V gene: TRBV9
J gene: TRBJ1-6
clone size: .
CDR3 protein: CASSVEFNSPLHF
CDR3 DNA: TGTGCCAGCAGCGTTGAGTTTAATTCACCCCTCCACTTT

D gene: TRBD1
V gene: TRBV2
J gene: TRBJ1-2
clone size: .
CDR3 protein: CASHETGDRAYGYTF
CDR3 DNA: TGTGCCAGCCATGAAACGGGGGACAGGGCCTATGGCTACACCTTC

D gene: TRBD1
V gene: TRBV7-9
J gene: TRBJ2-5
clone size: once
CDR3 protein: CASRPTGGETQYF
CDR3 DNA: TGTGCCAGCAGGCCGACAGGGGGGGAGACCCAGTACTTC

D gene: TRBD1
V gene: TRBV19
J gene: TRBJ2-1
clone size: few
CDR3 protein: CATRQGGYNEQFF
CDR3 DNA: TGTGCCACCCGACAGGGGGGATACAATGAGCAGTTCTTC

D gene: .
V gene: TRBV7-6
J gene: TRBJ2-1
clone size: .
CDR3 protein: CASSSSGDEQFF
CDR3 DNA: TGTGCCAGCAGCTCATCCGGTGATGAGCAGTTCTTC

D gene: .
V gene: TRBV4-3
J gene: TRBJ1-6
clone size: few
CDR3 protein: CASSQDSFNSPLHF
CDR3 DNA: TGCGCCAGCAGCCAAGACAGTTTTAATTCACCCCTCCACTTT

D gene: .
V gene: TRBV2
J gene: TRBJ2-7
clone size: few
CDR3 protein: CASRRQDSSYEQYF
CDR3 DNA: TGTGCCAGCAGAAGACAGGATAGCTCCTACGAGCAGTACTTC

D gene: TRBD2
V gene: TRBV18
J gene: TRBJ2-3
clone size: few
CDR3 protein: CASSPEREIADTQYF
CDR3 DNA: TGTGCCAGCTCACCAGAGCGGGAGATCGCAGATACGCAGTATTTT

D gene: .
V gene: TRBV19
J gene: TRBJ1-3
clone size: few
CDR3 protein: CASRQGSTGNTIYF
CDR3 DNA: TGTGCCAGTAGGCAGGGGTCAACTGGAAACACCATATATTTT